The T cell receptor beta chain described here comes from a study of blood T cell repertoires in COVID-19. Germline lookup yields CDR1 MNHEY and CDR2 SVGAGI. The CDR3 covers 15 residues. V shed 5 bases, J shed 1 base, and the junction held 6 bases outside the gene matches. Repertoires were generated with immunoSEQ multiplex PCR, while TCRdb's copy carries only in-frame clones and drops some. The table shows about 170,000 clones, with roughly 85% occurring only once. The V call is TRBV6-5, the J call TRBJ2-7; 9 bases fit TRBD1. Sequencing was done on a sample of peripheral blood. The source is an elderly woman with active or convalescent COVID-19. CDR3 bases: TGTGCCAGCAGTCCCTCCGGGACAGGGTCCTACGAGCAGTACTTC. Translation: CASSPSGTGSYEQYF.